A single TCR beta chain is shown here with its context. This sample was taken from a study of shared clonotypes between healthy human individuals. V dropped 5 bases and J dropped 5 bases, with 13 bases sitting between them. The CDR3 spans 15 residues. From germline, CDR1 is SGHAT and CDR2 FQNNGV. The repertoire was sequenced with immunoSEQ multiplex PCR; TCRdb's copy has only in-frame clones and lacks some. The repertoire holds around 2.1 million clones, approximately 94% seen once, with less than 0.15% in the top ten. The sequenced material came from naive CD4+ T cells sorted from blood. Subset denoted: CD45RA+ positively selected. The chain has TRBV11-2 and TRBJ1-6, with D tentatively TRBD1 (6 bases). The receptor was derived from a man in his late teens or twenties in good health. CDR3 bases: TGTGCCAGCAGCCCCCAGGGGACTGATAATTCACCCCTCCACTTT. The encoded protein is CASSPQGTDNSPLHF.